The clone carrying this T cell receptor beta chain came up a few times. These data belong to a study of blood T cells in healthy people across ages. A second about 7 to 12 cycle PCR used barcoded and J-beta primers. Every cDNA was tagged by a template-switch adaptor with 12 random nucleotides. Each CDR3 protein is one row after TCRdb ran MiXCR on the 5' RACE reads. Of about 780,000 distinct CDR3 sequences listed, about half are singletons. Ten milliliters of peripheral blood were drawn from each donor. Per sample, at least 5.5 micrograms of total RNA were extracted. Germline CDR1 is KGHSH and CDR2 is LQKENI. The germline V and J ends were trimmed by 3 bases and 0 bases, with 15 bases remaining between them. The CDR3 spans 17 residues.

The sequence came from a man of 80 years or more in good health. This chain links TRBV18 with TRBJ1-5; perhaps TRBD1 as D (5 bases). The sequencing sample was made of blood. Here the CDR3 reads CASSPETGGHSNQPQHF. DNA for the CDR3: TGTGCCAGCTCACCGGAAACAGGAGGCCATAGCAATCAGCCCCAGCATTTT.